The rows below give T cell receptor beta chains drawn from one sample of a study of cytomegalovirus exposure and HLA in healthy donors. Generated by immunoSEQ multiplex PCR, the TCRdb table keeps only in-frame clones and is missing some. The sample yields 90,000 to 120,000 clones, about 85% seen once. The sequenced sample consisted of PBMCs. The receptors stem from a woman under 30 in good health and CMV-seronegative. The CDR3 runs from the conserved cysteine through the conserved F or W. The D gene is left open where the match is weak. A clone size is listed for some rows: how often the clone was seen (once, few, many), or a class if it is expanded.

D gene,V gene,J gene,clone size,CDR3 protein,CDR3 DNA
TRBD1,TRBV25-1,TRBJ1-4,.,CASSPPLAGQIGEKLFF,TGTGCCAGCAGTCCTCCCCTGGCGGGACAGATAGGTGAAAAACTGTTTTTT
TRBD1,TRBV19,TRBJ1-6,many,CASSMGDRINSPLHF,TGTGCCAGTAGTATGGGGGACAGGATTAATTCACCCCTCCACTTT
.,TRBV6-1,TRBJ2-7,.,CASSEPGKKKYEQYF,TGTGCCAGCAGTGAACCAGGGAAGAAGAAATACGAGCAGTACTTC
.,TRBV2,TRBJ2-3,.,CASTGSDPVGDTQYF,TGTGCCAGCACGGGGTCCGACCCCGTGGGAGATACGCAGTATTTT
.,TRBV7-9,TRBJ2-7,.,CASSSDTSSYEQYF,TGTGCCAGCAGCTCCGACACGAGCTCCTACGAGCAGTACTTC
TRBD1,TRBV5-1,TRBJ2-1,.,CASSLIPGTGYNEQFF,TGCGCCAGCAGCTTAATTCCCGGGACAGGGTACAATGAGCAGTTCTTC
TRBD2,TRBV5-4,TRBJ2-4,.,CASSLSGGTAGNIQYF,TGTGCCAGCAGCCTCAGCGGGGGGACCGCGGGGAACATTCAGTACTTC
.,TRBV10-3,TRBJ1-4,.,CAIAGQVNEKLFF,TGTGCCATCGCAGGCCAGGTTAATGAAAAACTGTTTTTT
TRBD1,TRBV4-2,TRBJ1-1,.,CASSQVQGGTEAFF,TGTGCCAGCAGCCAGGTACAGGGGGGCACTGAAGCTTTCTTT
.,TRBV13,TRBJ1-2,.,CASITPQGILHGYTF,TGTGCCAGCATCACCCCCCAGGGCATTCTCCATGGCTACACCTTC
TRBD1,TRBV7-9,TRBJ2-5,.,CASHGGTGGKETQYF,TGTGCCAGCCACGGAGGGACAGGGGGGAAAGAGACCCAGTACTTC
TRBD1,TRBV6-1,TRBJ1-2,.,CASSEAPDRGYGYTF,TGTGCCAGCAGTGAAGCCCCGGACAGGGGCTATGGCTACACCTTC
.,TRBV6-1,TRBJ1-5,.,CASSEGAEQPQHF,TGTGCCAGCAGTGAGGGGGCGGAACAGCCCCAGCATTTT
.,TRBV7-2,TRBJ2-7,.,CASSSWGAYEQYF,TGTGCCAGCAGCTCCTGGGGAGCCTACGAGCAGTACTTC
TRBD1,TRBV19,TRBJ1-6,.,CASRRGTGVSPLHF,TGTGCCAGTAGAAGGGGGACAGGGGTTTCACCCCTCCACTTT
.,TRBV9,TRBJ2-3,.,CASSPHTDTQYF,TGTGCCAGCAGCCCACACACAGATACGCAGTATTTT
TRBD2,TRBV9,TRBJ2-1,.,CASSEASGGDEQFF,TGTGCCAGCAGCGAGGCTAGCGGGGGGGATGAGCAGTTCTTC
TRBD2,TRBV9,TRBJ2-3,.,CASSVASWGRGGTDTQYF,TGTGCCAGCAGCGTAGCGTCTTGGGGGCGGGGGGGCACGGATACGCAGTATTTT
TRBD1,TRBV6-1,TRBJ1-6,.,CASSNKQGGNSPLHF,TGTGCCAGCAGCAATAAACAGGGGGGTAATTCACCCCTCCACTTT
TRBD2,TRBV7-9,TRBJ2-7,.,CASSPGLAESSYEQYF,TGTGCCAGCAGCCCTGGACTAGCGGAAAGCTCCTACGAGCAGTACTTC
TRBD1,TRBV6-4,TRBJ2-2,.,CASQKGGQGPTGELFF,TGTGCCAGCCAAAAAGGAGGACAGGGACCCACCGGGGAGCTGTTTTTT
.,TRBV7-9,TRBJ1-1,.,CASTDGLKNTEAFF,TGTGCCAGTACGGATGGACTTAAGAACACTGAAGCTTTCTTT
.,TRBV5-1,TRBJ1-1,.,CASSSTAVSNTEAFF,TGCGCCAGCAGCTCAACAGCGGTTTCGAACACTGAAGCTTTCTTT
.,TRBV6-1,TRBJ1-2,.,CASRSPFLDGYTF,TGTGCCAGCAGGAGCCCATTTTTGGATGGCTACACCTTC
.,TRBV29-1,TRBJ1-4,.,CSVEQVTTNEKLFF,TGCAGCGTTGAGCAGGTGACAACTAATGAAAAACTGTTTTTT
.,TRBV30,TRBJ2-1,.,CAWARLFFPSSYNEQFF,TGTGCCTGGGCCAGGCTCTTCTTCCCGAGCTCCTACAATGAGCAGTTCTTC
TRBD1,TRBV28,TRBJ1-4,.,CASRTPGGAGEKLFF,TGTGCCAGCAGGACCCCAGGGGGCGCGGGGGAAAAACTGTTTTTT
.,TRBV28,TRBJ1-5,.,CASGGRQLGQPQHF,TGTGCCAGTGGGGGGAGACAACTAGGTCAGCCCCAGCATTTT
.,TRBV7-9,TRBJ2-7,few,CASSLARGDSSYEQYF,TGTGCCAGCAGCTTAGCCAGGGGGGATTCGTCTTACGAGCAGTACTTC
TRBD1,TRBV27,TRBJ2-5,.,CASSPGQAKETQYF,TGTGCCAGCAGTCCGGGACAGGCTAAAGAGACCCAGTACTTC
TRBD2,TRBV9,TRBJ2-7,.,CASSPAVFSGGFSSYEQYF,TGTGCCAGCAGCCCCGCCGTTTTTAGCGGGGGGTTTAGCTCCTACGAGCAGTACTTC
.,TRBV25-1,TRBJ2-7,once,CASSERGTVTGDPYEQYF,TGTGCCAGCAGTGAAAGGGGCACCGTTACAGGTGATCCCTACGAGCAGTACTTC
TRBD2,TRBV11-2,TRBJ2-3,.,CASSFRTSGTDTQYF,TGTGCCAGCAGCTTTAGGACTAGCGGCACAGATACGCAGTATTTT
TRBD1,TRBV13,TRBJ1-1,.,CASSLGQGKNTEAFF,TGTGCCAGCAGCCTGGGACAGGGTAAGAACACTGAAGCTTTCTTT
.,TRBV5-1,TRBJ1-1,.,CASSLALGTDEAFF,TGCGCCAGCAGCTTGGCCCTTGGAACAGATGAAGCTTTCTTT